This T cell receptor beta chain was sequenced for a study of blood T cell repertoires in COVID-19. How the authors handled the data: Cell counts per sample came from amplifying reference gene primers. Method: immunoSEQ multiplex PCR; TCRdb's copy keeps in-frame clones and lacks some. Clone size and the V and J calls come from that table; the DNA yielded D and trimming. The repertoire includes approximately 140,000 clones, 85% to 90% of them detected once, and under 3% sits in the top ten. This CDR3 comprises 14 residues. Germline CDR1 and CDR2: MGHDK and SYGVNS. V shed 4 bases and J shed 3 bases, with 10 bases lying between them.

This rearrangement joins TRBV25-1 to TRBJ2-1; TRBD1 might be the D (5 bases). Input material: peripheral blood. This clonotype was obtained from a human donor in a cohort sampled during active COVID-19. The CDR3 reads CASSGGAVYNEQFF. The DNA of the CDR3 is TGTGCCAGCAGTGGTGGGGCGGTCTACAATGAGCAGTTCTTC.